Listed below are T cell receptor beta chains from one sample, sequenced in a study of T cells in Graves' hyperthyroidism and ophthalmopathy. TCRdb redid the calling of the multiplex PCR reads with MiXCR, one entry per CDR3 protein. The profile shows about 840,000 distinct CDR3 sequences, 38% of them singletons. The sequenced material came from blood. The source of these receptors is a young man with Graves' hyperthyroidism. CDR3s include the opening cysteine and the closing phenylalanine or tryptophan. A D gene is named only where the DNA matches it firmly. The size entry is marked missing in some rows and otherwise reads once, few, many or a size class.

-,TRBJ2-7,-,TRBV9,TGTGCGAGCAGCGTAGGGGGGGGGGCCGCCTACGAGCAGTACTTC,CASSVGGGAAYEQYF
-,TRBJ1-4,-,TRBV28,TGTGCCAGCAGTCCCGGCGGGGAGGAAGAAAAACTGTTTTTT,CASSPGGEEEKLFF
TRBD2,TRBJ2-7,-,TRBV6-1,TGTGCCAGCAATCGGGGGGTAGTAGGCGAGCAGTACTTC,CASNRGVVGEQYF
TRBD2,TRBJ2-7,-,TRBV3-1,TGTGCCAGCAGCCAAGGGAAACTAGCGGTATACGAGCAGTACTTC,CASSQGKLAVYEQYF
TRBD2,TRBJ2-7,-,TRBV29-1,TGCAGCGGGGGGGGGACCTACGACTACGAGCAGTACTTC,CSGGGTYDYEQYF
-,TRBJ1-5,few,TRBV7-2,TGTGCCAGCAGCTTAGCGGGGCAGCCCTATAGCAATCAGCCCCAGCATTTT,CASSLAGQPYSNQPQHF
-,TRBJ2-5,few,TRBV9,TGTGCCAGCAGCGTAGGTATGGGAGGCTTCCAAGAGACCCAGTACTTC,CASSVGMGGFQETQYF
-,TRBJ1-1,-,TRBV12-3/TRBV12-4,TGTGCCAGCACCCCGGGAACTGAAACTTTCTTT,CASTPGTETFF
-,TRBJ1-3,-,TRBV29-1,TGCAGCGTTCCGACGAACACCATATATTTT,CSVPTNTIYF
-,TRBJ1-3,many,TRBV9,TGTGCCAGCAGCGTGGGTTTGGCCTCTGGGGGAAACACCATATATTTT,CASSVGLASGGNTIYF
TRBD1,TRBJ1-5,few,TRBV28,TGTGCCAGCAGTCCCACCGACAGGGAAGAACAGCCCCAGCATTTT,CASSPTDREEQPQHF
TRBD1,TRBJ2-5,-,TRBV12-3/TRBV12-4,TGTGCCATCAGTGTAAAGGGACAGGGGGTACCCCAAGAGACCCAGTACTTC,CAISVKGQGVPQETQYF
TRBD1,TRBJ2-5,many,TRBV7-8,TGTGCCAGCAGCGTGGACAGGTACCAAGAGACCCAGTACTTC,CASSVDRYQETQYF
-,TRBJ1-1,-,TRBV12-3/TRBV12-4,TGTGCCAGCAGAAGTCAGGGGATTACTGAAGCTTTCTTT,CASRSQGITEAFF
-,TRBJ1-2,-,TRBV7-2,TGTGCCAGCACCGAGGATCAAGGGATCGGCTACACCTTC,CASTEDQGIGYTF
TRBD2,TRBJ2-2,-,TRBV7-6,TGTGCCAGCAGCGGGACTAGCTCTGACACCGGGGAGCTGTTTTTT,CASSGTSSDTGELFF
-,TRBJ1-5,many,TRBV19,TGTGCCAGTAGCCAAGACAGTTACAATCAGCCCCAGCATTTT,CASSQDSYNQPQHF
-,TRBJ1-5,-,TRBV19,TGTGCCTGGAGTGTTGCCGGATTAGGTCAGCCCCAGCATTTT,CAWSVAGLGQPQHF
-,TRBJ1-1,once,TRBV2,TGTGCCAGCTCACGTCAGAACCTCAACACTGAAGCTTTCTTT,CASSRQNLNTEAFF
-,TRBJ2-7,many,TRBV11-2,TGTGCCAGCAGCTTAGATTTTGGCGTCTACGAGCAGTACTTC,CASSLDFGVYEQYF
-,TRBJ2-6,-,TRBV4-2,TGTGCCAGCAGCCAAACAGACTCTGGGGCCAACGTCCTGACTTTC,CASSQTDSGANVLTF
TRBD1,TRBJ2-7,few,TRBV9,TGTGCCAGCAGCCCCGGGACAGGAACTTCCTACGAGCAGTACTTC,CASSPGTGTSYEQYF
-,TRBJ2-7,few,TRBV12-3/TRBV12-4,TGTGCCAGCAGCAATACCGGGATAGAGCAGTACTTC,CASSNTGIEQYF
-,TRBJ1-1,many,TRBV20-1,TGCAGTGCTTGGGGCTGGATCATGAACACTGAAGCTTTCTTT,CSAWGWIMNTEAFF
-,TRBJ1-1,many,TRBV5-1,TGCGCCAGCAGCTTGCTTCTCACTGAAGCTTTCTTT,CASSLLLTEAFF
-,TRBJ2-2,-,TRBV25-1,TGTGCCAGCAGTTACCAGGAGACCGGGGAGCTGTTTTTT,CASSYQETGELFF
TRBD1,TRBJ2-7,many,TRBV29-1,TGCAGCGCCGTCCCCGGGACAGGAACCTACGAGCAGTACTTC,CSAVPGTGTYEQYF
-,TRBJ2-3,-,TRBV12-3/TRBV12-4,TGTGCCAGCAGTTGGGGAGGACAGGTGACAGATACGCAGTATTTT,CASSWGGQVTDTQYF
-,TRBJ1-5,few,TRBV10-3,TGTGCCAGCACTCTAGAGAGCAATCAGCCCCAGCATTTT,CASTLESNQPQHF
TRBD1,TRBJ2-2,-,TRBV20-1,TGCAGTGCTAGAGACCTAGGGACAGGGACGCGCGAGCTGTTTTTT,CSARDLGTGTRELFF
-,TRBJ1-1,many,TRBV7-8,TGTGCCAGCAGCTTTCTCATGAACACTGAAGCTTTCTTT,CASSFLMNTEAFF